Below, 22 T cell receptor beta chains from the same sample are listed, as sequenced in a study of T-cell reconstitution after alpha-beta-depleted transplantation in children. This sample's TCRbeta library carried unique molecular identifier barcodes. TCRdb independently ran MiXCR on the PCR reads; one entry per CDR3 protein. The table shows 600,000 to 700,000 distinct CDR3 sequences, with over 15% occurring only once. The sample consisted of PBMCs from the stem cell graft donor, taken from the stem cell graft. These receptors all come from a human donor who donated a stem cell graft to a child with acute myeloid leukemia.

V usage is TRBV25-1 and J usage is TRBJ2-2; D remains ambiguous. V gave up 11 bases and J gave up 1 base, with 14 bases separating them. The CDR3 sequence is 14 residues long. Germline CDR1 and CDR2: MGHDK and SYGVNS. CDR3 sequence: CAARGDGNTGELFF. The CDR3 DNA follows: TGTGCCGCACGTGGCGACGGGAACACCGGGGAGCTGTTTTTT.

This clonotype was recorded at least ten times. The chain recombines TRBV20-1 with TRBJ2-3; 12 positions match TRBD2. The V gene's germline CDR1 is DFQATT and CDR2 SNEGSKA (reference sequence). The CDR3 has 12 amino acids. J was trimmed by 10 bases and V by 4 bases; bases with no gene match: 3. As DNA, the CDR3 is TGCAGTGCTACTAGCGGGGGGGCGGCGCAGTATTTT. Translated, it gives CSATSGGAAQYF.

This clonotype was counted at least ten times. The chain employs TRBV6-2 or TRBV6-3 and TRBJ2-7, with D perhaps being TRBD1 or TRBD2 (5 bases each). CDR1 is MNHEY, CDR2 SVGEGT, per germline. Deletions cut 6 bases from V and 3 bases from J, with 18 bases between. The CDR3 has 15 residues. CDR3 nucleotides: TGTGCCAGCAGATCCTTAAGCCGGGACGGCTACGAGCAGTACTTC. Amino acids: CASRSLSRDGYEQYF.

This clonotype was detected only a few times. The chain uses TRBV20-1 and TRBJ1-1; D ambiguous. The V end lost 0 bases, the J end lost 6 bases, and 2 bases lay between the germline ends. Germline V gene sequence: CDR1 DFQATT, CDR2 SNEGSKA (reference sequence). The CDR3 consists of 10 residues. CDR3 residues: CSAREPEAFF. The CDR3 coding sequence is TGCAGTGCTAGAGAACCTGAAGCTTTCTTT.

CDR3 sequence (DNA): TGCGCCAGCAGCTTGACTTCGCAGACTCCTGAGACCCAGTACTTC. Encoded protein: CASSLTSQTPETQYF. The rearrangement joins TRBV5-1 to TRBJ2-5; no firm D call. From germline, CDR1 is SGHRS and CDR2 YFSETQ. The CDR3 sequence is 15 residues long. V lost 1 base, J lost 5 bases, and 15 bases lay in between.

This clonotype has more than one count but fewer than ten. CDR3 DNA: TGTGCCAGCAACAAGGGGGACAGGGTGACAGATACGCAGTATTTT. Translating it yields CASNKGDRVTDTQYF. This chain joins TRBV12-3 or TRBV12-4 and TRBJ2-3, with TRBD1 matching 9 bases. The V segment lost 7 bases and the J segment 3 bases; nucleotides outside the gene matches: 8. The CDR3 totals 15 residues.

The rearrangement joins TRBV14 to TRBJ2-7; D perhaps matches TRBD1 (5 bases). Germline V lookup: CDR1 SGHDN, CDR2 FVKESK. Deletions cut 4 bases from V and 6 bases from J, with 13 bases between. The CDR3 spans 13 residues. DNA for the CDR3: TGTGCCAGCAGCCTCTGGTTGGGGCGCGAGCAGTACTTC. This sequence encodes CASSLWLGREQYF.

V and J are TRBV6-6 and TRBJ1-1; D is unclear. This CDR3 is 12 amino acids long. V gave up 4 bases and J gave up 4 bases, with 7 bases separating them. Per the germline V gene, CDR1 is MNHNY and CDR2 is SVGAGI (reference sequence). DNA of the CDR3: TGTGCCAGCAGTTTTCCCCTCACTGAAGCTTTCTTT. This encodes CASSFPLTEAFF.

This chain uses TRBV18 with TRBJ2-5; a possible D gene is TRBD1 (6 bases). CDR3 length: 14 residues. V was pared by 1 base and J by 4 bases, with 10 bases between. CDR1 and CDR2 from the germline V gene are KGHSH and LQKENI. The CDR3 here is CASSPQTGTETQYF. The CDR3 DNA is TGTGCCAGCTCACCACAGACAGGAACAGAGACCCAGTACTTC.

In its sample, this clonotype was seen a few times. The chain couples TRBV7-2 to TRBJ2-1, with TRBD2 matching over 11 bases. Germline lookup yields CDR1 SGHTA and CDR2 FQGNSA. The ends lost 2 bases at V and 4 bases at J; junction bases unmatched: 7. This CDR3 has 17 amino acids. The CDR3: CASSLRASGGHYNEQFF. The CDR3 nucleotides are TGTGCCAGCAGCTTACGGGCTAGCGGGGGGCATTACAATGAGCAGTTCTTC.

This clonotype came up many times. V usage is TRBV29-1 and J usage is TRBJ1-3; D is uncertain. Germline CDR1 is SQVTM and CDR2 is ANQGSEA. This CDR3 spans 14 amino acids. Between the trimmed V and J ends, which lost 4 bases and 0 bases, there was a span of 10 bases. CDR3 region: CSVVVPTSGNTIYF. The DNA of the CDR3 is TGCAGCGTTGTAGTGCCTACCTCTGGAAACACCATATATTTT.

The chain is built from TRBV10-2 and TRBJ1-1; D ambiguous. The V gene's germline CDR1 is WSHSY and CDR2 SAAADI. The CDR3 loop spans 14 amino acids. The V gene lost 9 bases and the J gene lost 3 bases, with 17 bases spanning the gap. The CDR3 loop reads CASYLWESHTEAFF. The CDR3, as DNA: TGCGCCAGTTATTTGTGGGAGAGCCACACTGAAGCTTTCTTT.

This clonotype was counted only a few times. This chain uses TRBV12-3 or TRBV12-4 with TRBJ1-3; perhaps TRBD1 as D (6 bases). The CDR3 sequence is 16 residues long. Trimming left V 2 bases short and J 0 bases short, with 11 bases between. The CDR3 DNA reads as TGTGCCAGCAGTTTAAAAACAGGGTACTCTGGAAACACCATATATTTT. It codes for CASSLKTGYSGNTIYF.

This chain connects TRBV27 to TRBJ1-2, with TRBD1 matching over 11 bases. J was trimmed by 1 base and V by 8 bases; bases with no gene match: 9. The CDR3 covers 16 residues. The germline CDR1 and CDR2 sequences are MNHEY and SMNVEV (reference sequence). The CDR3 here is CASGEGTGGNNYGYTF. CDR3 coding DNA: TGTGCCAGCGGCGAGGGGACAGGGGGAAATAACTATGGCTACACCTTC.

This clonotype was detected many times. The chain uses TRBV20-1 and TRBJ2-1; the match to TRBD2 covers 10 bases. Germline CDR1 DFQATT, CDR2 SNEGSKA (reference sequence). The J segment lost 3 bases and the V segment lost 6 bases, leaving 5 bases of the junction unmatched. CDR3 length equals 14 residues. The CDR3 is CSALLAGLYNEQFF. The CDR3 region has the DNA TGCAGTGCCCTACTAGCGGGGCTCTACAATGAGCAGTTCTTC.

This sequence joins TRBV20-1 and TRBJ1-3; D not resolved. Germline CDR1 and CDR2: DFQATT and SNEGSKA (reference sequence). Trimming took 3 bases from V and 4 from J, leaving 16 bases between them. The CDR3 consists of 15 residues. Here the CDR3 reads CSASPPLQGGNTIYF. The CDR3 region has the DNA TGCAGTGCTAGCCCACCGCTCCAAGGGGGAAACACCATATATTTT.

The chain links TRBV6-1 to TRBJ1-3, with a tentative D call TRBD1 (6 bases). CDR3 size: 13 residues. V was shortened by 6 bases and J by 7 bases, with 13 bases between the two germline ends. In germline, CDR1 is MNHNS, CDR2 SASEGT. This chain's CDR3 is CASSPTGLNTIYF. CDR3 bases: TGTGCCAGCAGCCCGACAGGCTTGAACACCATATATTTT.

This rearrangement joins TRBV20-1 to TRBJ2-5; D is perhaps TRBD1 (6 bases). V gave up 6 bases and J gave up 4 bases, with 18 bases separating them. Germline V gene lookup returns CDR1 DFQATT and CDR2 SNEGSKA (reference sequence). This CDR3 contains 14 residues. The CDR3 is CSANDRLRIETQYF. The CDR3 region has the DNA TGCAGTGCAAATGACAGGCTCCGGATAGAGACCCAGTACTTC.

This clonotype was observed many times. This rearrangement joins TRBV29-1 to TRBJ2-7, with 9 nucleotides matching TRBD1. J was trimmed by 2 bases and V by 8 bases; bases with no gene match: 16. Germline V CDR1 and CDR2: SQVTM, ANQGSEA. The CDR3 length is 16 residues. Written as DNA, the CDR3 is TGCAGCCCTCGGGACAGGGTCTGGAAAGATACCTACGAGCAGTACTTC. Translation: CSPRDRVWKDTYEQYF.

This clonotype was seen ten or more times. The chain uses TRBV29-1 and TRBJ2-2, with 8 nucleotides matching TRBD1. V trimming: 6 bases; J trimming: 0 bases; junction bases outside the gene matches: 3. This CDR3 spans 14 amino acids. CDR1 SQVTM and CDR2 ANQGSEA come from the germline V gene. The CDR3 spells CSVRTGTNTGELFF. As DNA, the CDR3 is TGCAGCGTCCGGACAGGGACGAACACCGGGGAGCTGTTTTTT.

The CDR3 here is CASSSPTSGAVYTQYF. DNA of the CDR3: TGTGCCAGCAGCTCCCCGACTAGCGGGGCGGTGTATACGCAGTATTTT. This sequence joins TRBV7-3 and TRBJ2-3; 11 nucleotides match TRBD2. The junction had 10 bases not matched to a gene; V was cut back by 4 bases and J by 7 bases. The CDR3 loop spans 16 amino acids. Per germline, CDR1 SGHTA and CDR2 FQGTGA.

This clonotype was detected only once. The V gene is TRBV6-5, the J gene TRBJ2-7; TRBD1 agrees at 10 bases. The CDR3 spans 15 residues. CDR1 is MNHEY, CDR2 SVGAGI, per germline. Trimming took 0 bases from V and 4 from J; bases not matched to a gene: 3. The CDR3 reads CASSYSDRGVYEQYF. DNA of the CDR3: TGTGCCAGCAGTTACTCGGACAGGGGGGTATACGAGCAGTACTTC.